This entry features one TCR beta chain sequence. The CDR3 contains 13 residues. Germline lookup yields CDR1 MNHEY and CDR2 SVGAGI. Deletions cut 7 bases from V and 4 bases from J, with 13 bases between. Combining a sample-barcoded 5' primer with a J-beta primer mix, a second PCR ran for about 7 to 11 cycles. Every single cDNA molecule received a tag from a template-switch adaptor with 12 random nucleotides. Each CDR3 protein is one row after TCRdb ran MiXCR on the 5' RACE reads. The sample shows about 2 million distinct CDR3 sequences, around 48% of them seen only once. The data derive from a study of blood T cells in healthy people across ages. Individuals who donated were healthy Caucasians from Russia aged roughly 6 to 100.

This chain connects TRBV6-5 to TRBJ1-1; tentatively, D is TRBD1 (6 bases). This TCR derives from a woman aged 40 to 55 in good health. The sample was blood. CDR3 nucleotide sequence: TGTGCCAGCACCGTACAGGGTATCACTGAAGCTTTCTTT. Amino acids: CASTVQGITEAFF.